One sample yielded the 30 T cell receptor beta chains listed below, sequenced in a study of cytotoxic CD8 clonotypes in ibrutinib-treated CLL. Assay: immunoSEQ multiplex PCR; the TCRdb copy retains only in-frame clones and omits some. The table includes around 150,000 clones, 70% to 90% detected once. The sample in question was PBMCs, obtained at disease progression, from a patient treated with ibrutinib. The receptors were sampled from a human donor with chronic lymphocytic leukemia.

The V call is TRBV5-5, the J call TRBJ2-7; D may be TRBD1 (6 bases). Germline V gene sequence: CDR1 SGHKS, CDR2 YYEKEE (reference sequence). Trimming took 5 bases from V and 2 from J, leaving 11 bases between them. The CDR3 totals 13 residues. DNA for the CDR3: TGTGCCAGCAGTTGGCAGGGGCCCTACGAGCAGTACTTC. Translating it yields CASSWQGPYEQYF.

The rearrangement links TRBV9 to TRBJ2-1; 8 bases are shared with TRBD2. Germline CDR1 reads SGDLS; CDR2 reads YYNGEE. CDR3 length: 15 amino acids. The V gene end was trimmed by 6 bases and the J gene end by 5 bases; junction bases not matched to a gene: 10. In DNA, the CDR3 is TGTGCCAGCAACAAACGGGAGGGCGATAACAATGAGCAGTTCTTC. It translates to CASNKREGDNNEQFF. The variable domain in full, completed from reference TRBV9 and TRBJ2-1, reads DSGVTQTPKHLITATGQRVTLRCSPRSGDLSVYWYQQSLDQGLQFLIQYYNGEERAKGNILERFSAQQFPDLHSELNLSSLELGDSALYFCASNKREGDNNEQFFGPGTRLTVL.

This chain connects TRBV27 to TRBJ2-3, with D tentatively TRBD1 or TRBD2 (5 bases each). The V end was cut by 11 bases, the J end by 10 bases, with 19 bases between. Per the germline V gene, CDR1 is MNHEY and CDR2 is SMNVEV (reference sequence). The CDR3 runs 12 residues. CDR3 DNA sequence: TGTGCCTCCCGAGGCCCGCGAGGGGCGCAGTATTTT. This translates into CASRGPRGAQYF.

This clone was seen only once. The rearrangement joins TRBV7-6 to TRBJ2-1, with 9 bases lining up with TRBD2. J lost 7 bases, V lost 2 bases, and 6 bases had no gene match. Germline V gene lookup returns CDR1 SGHVS and CDR2 FNYEAQ. This CDR3 is built from 15 residues. CDR3 protein: CASSLRGRALNEQFF. The CDR3 DNA reads as TGTGCCAGCAGCTTACGCGGGAGGGCCCTAAATGAGCAGTTCTTC.

This clone was observed many times. At one end the junction does not follow the germline gene, possibly because of a read error. The V call is TRBV30, the J call TRBJ1-1; D gene uncertain. The CDR3 sequence is 11 residues long. Germline V gene lookup returns CDR1 GTSNPN and CDR2 SVGIG (reference sequence). CDR3 in DNA: TGTGCCTGGAGCAACAGCTGGAATACTATCTTT. Protein: CAWSNSWNTIF.

V usage is TRBV6-1 and J usage is TRBJ1-2; no clear D. Trimming removed 6 bases at V and 5 bases at J, with 10 bases between. Germline lookup yields CDR1 MNHNS and CDR2 SASEGT. CDR3 length: 12 amino acids. CDR3 in DNA: TGTGCCAGCAGACCCGGGCTGTATGGCTACACCTTC. Its translation: CASRPGLYGYTF.

The chain has TRBV29-1 and TRBJ1-2; weak D call: TRBD1 (6 bases). This CDR3 has 13 amino acids. Germline values: CDR1 SQVTM, CDR2 ANQGSEA. The V end was cut by 1 base, the J end by 8 bases, with 14 bases between. CDR3 DNA: TGCAGCGTTGAAGGACGGGGGCTTGGGGGCTACACCTTC. Amino acid sequence: CSVEGRGLGGYTF.

This clone was counted a few times. The chain is built from TRBV29-1 and TRBJ2-7; 7 bases agree with TRBD1. CDR3 length: 12 residues. The ends lost 6 bases at V and 4 bases at J; junction bases unmatched: 6. CDR1 and CDR2 (germline): SQVTM, ANQGSEA. The DNA for the CDR3 is TGCAGCGTCCAGGACAGGTGGTACGAGCAGTACTTC. Protein product: CSVQDRWYEQYF.

The chain recombines TRBV15 with TRBJ2-3, with unresolved D. The CDR3 spans 14 residues. Germline V gene data show CDR1 as LNHNV and CDR2 as YYDKDF (reference sequence). Trimming removed 5 bases from V and 4 bases from J, with 13 bases in between. The CDR3 is CATSYRTFADTQYF. The DNA for the CDR3 is TGTGCCACCAGCTACCGGACCTTTGCAGATACGCAGTATTTT. Drawing the rest from reference TRBV15 and TRBJ2-3, the complete variable domain is DAMVIQNPRYQVTQFGKPVTLSCSQTLNHNVMYWYQQKSSQAPKLLFHYYDKDFNNEADTPDNFQSRRPNTSFCFLDIRSPGLGDTAMYLCATSYRTFADTQYFGPGTRLTVL.

This clone was counted between two and nine times. This sequence joins TRBV27 and TRBJ2-2; 8 positions agree with TRBD1. Germline V gene data show CDR1 as MNHEY and CDR2 as SMNVEV (reference sequence). The V gene end was trimmed by 5 bases and the J gene end by 3 bases; junction bases not matched to a gene: 5. The CDR3 has 15 residues. CDR3 residues: CASSLQGDYTGELFF. The CDR3 coding sequence is TGTGCCAGCAGTCTACAGGGGGATTACACCGGGGAGCTGTTTTTT.

This CDR3 reads CASIELANTGTGSAEGYTF. Written as DNA, the CDR3 is TGTGCCAGCATCGAGTTGGCGAATACCGGGACAGGGTCGGCGGAAGGCTACACCTTC. The rearrangement links TRBV2 to TRBJ1-2; 9 bases map to TRBD1. The CDR3 consists of 19 residues. Trimming removed 7 bases from V and 8 bases from J; junction bases left unmatched: 26. Germline V CDR1 and CDR2: SNHLY, FYNNEI.

The CDR3 reads CAIRTGLTDTQYF. CDR3 DNA sequence: TGTGCCATTAGGACAGGCCTCACAGATACGCAGTATTTT. The V and J genes are TRBV28 and TRBJ2-3; TRBD1 matches at 7 bases. This CDR3 has 13 amino acids. Germline-derived CDR1 and CDR2 are MDHEN and SYDVKM. V lost 10 bases to trimming and J lost 2 bases; unmatched junction nucleotides: 6.

The CDR3 here is CASSVEGRGTGELFF. As DNA, the CDR3 is TGTGCCAGCAGTGTGGAGGGCCGAGGGACCGGGGAGCTGTTTTTT. The J gene is TRBJ2-2, the V gene TRBV2, with D maybe TRBD2 (6 bases). This CDR3 has 15 residues. The V gene lost 4 bases and the J gene lost 5 bases, with 14 bases spanning the gap. In germline, CDR1 is SNHLY, CDR2 FYNNEI.

The genes are TRBV11-2 and TRBJ1-3; possibly TRBD1 for D (6 bases). This CDR3 has 16 amino acids. V lost 5 bases and J 2 bases, leaving 16 bases between the germline ends. Per the germline V gene, CDR1 is SGHAT and CDR2 is FQNNGV. CDR3 in amino acids: CASSPWTASAGNTIYF. CDR3 DNA sequence: TGTGCCAGCAGCCCTTGGACAGCCTCGGCTGGAAACACCATATATTTT.

The chain carries TRBV4-2 and TRBJ2-1; 9 bases are shared with TRBD2. Losses at the gene ends were 4 bases for V and 3 bases for J; bases not matched to a gene: 10. CDR3 size: 17 residues. The V gene's germline CDR1 is LGHNA and CDR2 YNFKEQ. This CDR3 is CASSPNTAGGVYNEQFF. The DNA for the CDR3 is TGTGCCAGCAGCCCCAATACAGCGGGAGGAGTCTACAATGAGCAGTTCTTC.

The chain employs TRBV5-8 and TRBJ2-7, with D possibly being TRBD2 (5 bases). CDR3 length: 14 amino acids. V was pared by 2 bases and J by 2 bases, with 11 bases between. Germline CDR1 SGHTS, CDR2 YDEGEE. CDR3 loop: CASSLEGAPYEQYF. CDR3 sequence (DNA): TGTGCCAGCAGCTTAGAGGGCGCGCCCTACGAGCAGTACTTC.

This sequence joins TRBV28 and TRBJ2-3, with 13 bases aligning to TRBD2. This CDR3 spans 18 amino acids. Germline CDR1 is MDHEN and CDR2 is SYDVKM. J was trimmed by 1 base and V by 5 bases; bases with no gene match: 9. CDR3: CASSILAGGPSGTDTQYF. CDR3 bases: TGTGCCAGCAGTATACTAGCGGGAGGGCCCTCTGGCACAGATACGCAGTATTTT.

The chain recombines TRBV7-2 with TRBJ2-1; D is perhaps TRBD1 (6 bases). The CDR3 runs to 13 residues. V was clipped by 5 bases and J by 4 bases, with 9 bases between them. Per the germline V gene, CDR1 is SGHTA and CDR2 is FQGNSA. CDR3 sequence reads: CASSQQGYNEQFF. The CDR3 DNA is TGTGCCAGCAGCCAACAGGGATACAATGAGCAGTTCTTC. Full variable domain (remainder filled in from reference TRBV7-2 and TRBJ2-1): GAGVSQSPSNKVTEKGKDVELRCDPISGHTALYWYRQSLGQGLEFLIYFQGNSAPDKSGLPSDRFSAERTGGSVSTLTIQRTQQEDSAVYLCASSQQGYNEQFFGPGTRLTVL.

This clone was seen only a few times. This chain joins TRBV19 and TRBJ1-3; weak D call: TRBD1 (6 bases). Germline V CDR1 and CDR2: LNHDA, SQIVND (reference sequence). This CDR3 contains 15 residues. V dropped 4 bases and J dropped 1 base, with 11 bases sitting between them. This CDR3 is CASSNTGLSGNTIYF. For the CDR3, the DNA is TGTGCCAGTAGTAATACAGGGCTTTCTGGAAACACCATATATTTT.

The chain combines TRBV7-9 with TRBJ2-7; maybe TRBD2 (5 bases). The germline gives CDR1 SEHNR, CDR2 FQNEAQ (reference sequence). Trimming removed 4 bases from V and 4 bases from J, with 14 bases in between. The CDR3 contains 14 residues. The CDR3 protein is CASSSPLLAYEQYF. CDR3 nucleotides: TGTGCCAGCAGCTCCCCCCTTTTAGCGTACGAGCAGTACTTC.

DNA of the CDR3: TGCGCCAGCAGTGAGCGAGGGGAGCTGTTTTTT. It specifies CASSERGELFF. The chain combines TRBV5-1 with TRBJ2-2; no definite D call. CDR1 and CDR2 (germline): SGHRS, YFSETQ. The CDR3 loop spans 11 amino acids. V lost 5 bases, J lost 8 bases, and 7 bases lay in between.

This clone was seen only a few times. The CDR3 nucleotides are TGTGCCAGCAGCCCCGGGACTAGCGGGAGAAAAGACAATGAGCAGTTCTTC. Protein product: CASSPGTSGRKDNEQFF. The chain recombines TRBV9 with TRBJ2-1; 14 positions agree with TRBD2. The CDR3 loop spans 17 amino acids. Germline values: CDR1 SGDLS, CDR2 YYNGEE. V dropped 4 bases and J dropped 5; count of bases not matched to a gene: 8.

The chain has TRBV28 and TRBJ1-5; a weak D match, TRBD1 (5 bases). CDR1 MDHEN and CDR2 SYDVKM come from the germline V gene. Trimming stripped 1 base from V and 6 bases from J, with 25 bases between. The CDR3 loop spans 19 amino acids. CDR3 nucleotide sequence: TGTGCCAGCAGTTTATTATCGTATCCCGGGCAGGGTAAGATTCAGCCCCAGCATTTT. It translates to CASSLLSYPGQGKIQPQHF. Full variable domain (remainder filled in from reference TRBV28 and TRBJ1-5): DVKVTQSSRYLVKRTGEKVFLECVQDMDHENMFWYRQDPGLGLRLIYFSYDVKMKEKGDIPEGYSVSREKKERFSLILESASTNQTSMYLCASSLLSYPGQGKIQPQHFGDGTRLSIL.

The chain carries TRBV6-1 and TRBJ2-2; no definite D call. The ends were cut back, 6 bases at V and 5 bases at J, with 7 bases in the middle. Looked up from germline, CDR1 is MNHNS and CDR2 is SASEGT. The CDR3 runs to 12 residues. This CDR3 reads CASRIRTGELFF. The DNA of the CDR3 is TGTGCCAGCAGAATCAGGACCGGGGAGCTGTTTTTT.

The gene calls are TRBV1 and TRBJ2-3; TRBD2, as called in the table, went unchecked against the DNA. TRBV1 is flagged as a pseudogene. The CDR3 is made up of 15 amino acids. The CDR3 sequence: CTSSQDCGNTDTQYF. The CDR3 region has the DNA TGCACCAGCAGCCAAGATTGCGGAAACACAGATACGCAGTATTTT.

The chain combines TRBV28 with TRBJ1-2; weak D call: TRBD1 (5 bases). The CDR3 runs to 20 residues. V was shortened by 1 base and J by 2 bases, with 26 bases between the two germline ends. The germline V gene has CDR1 MDHEN and CDR2 SYDVKM. CDR3 protein: CASSLSWARTLTAGNYGYTF. DNA of the CDR3: TGTGCCAGCAGTTTATCATGGGCACGGACATTAACTGCCGGAAACTATGGCTACACCTTC.

The V gene is TRBV19, the J gene TRBJ1-4, with D possibly being TRBD1 (5 bases). V lost 3 bases, J lost 6 bases, and 20 bases lay in between. CDR3 length equals 17 residues. From germline, CDR1 is LNHDA and CDR2 SQIVND (reference sequence). The CDR3 DNA reads TGTGCCAGTAGTATGATTTCGCAGGGCCCCTTGGATGAAAAACTGTTTTTT. Translating it yields CASSMISQGPLDEKLFF. The whole variable domain, filled in from reference TRBV19 and TRBJ1-4, reads DGGITQSPKYLFRKEGQNVTLSCEQNLNHDAMYWYRQDPGQGLRLIYYSQIVNDFQKGDIAEGYSVSREKKESFPLTVTSAQKNPTAFYLCASSMISQGPLDEKLFFGSGTQLSVL.

Worth noting for this clone: The junction departs from the called germline gene at one end, perhaps through a read error. V is TRBV10-3 and J is TRBJ2-5; maybe TRBD1 (9 bases). The CDR3 length is 16 residues. Germline CDR1 is ENHRY and CDR2 is SYGVKD. CDR3 protein: CAISESGGTGSTTQYF. The CDR3 DNA reads TGTGCAATCAGTGAGTCGGGGGGGACAGGGTCGACGACCCAGTACTTC.

This sequence joins TRBV28 and TRBJ2-2; no definite D call. CDR1 is MDHEN, CDR2 SYDVKM, per germline. The CDR3 length is 14 residues. Trimming pared 1 base from V and 7 bases from J, leaving 10 bases between. The CDR3 protein is CASSLSLVGGELFF. DNA of the CDR3: TGTGCCAGCAGTTTATCCCTCGTGGGCGGGGAGCTGTTTTTT.

Details on this clone: Other DNA sequences of this sample code for an identical CDR3. The chain carries TRBV18 and TRBJ1-4; TRBD1 matches at 8 bases. The CDR3 spans 14 residues. Trimming took 3 bases from V and 4 from J; bases not matched to a gene: 1. The germline CDR1 and CDR2 sequences are KGHSH and LQKENI. The CDR3 nucleotides read TGTGCCAGCTCACCCGGACAGGGTAATGAAAAACTGTTTTTT. It specifies CASSPGQGNEKLFF.